This T cell receptor beta chain was captured by sequencing in a study of radiation and T cells in renal cell carcinoma. Study results and caveats: Baseline intratumoral clonotype presence is unknown without pretreatment biopsies.

Germline CDR1 reads SGHAT; CDR2 reads FQDESV (reference sequence). The CDR3 covers 15 residues. The V and J ends lost 6 bases and 4 bases respectively, with 19 bases between them. Time point reported: blood 4 weeks post-SBRT, at nephrectomy. Treatment in this sample: 15 Gy SBRT to primary tumor, nephrectomy 4 weeks later. Nephrectomy followed 15 Gy stereotactic body radiation by 4 weeks. Blood was sampled at baseline, 2 weeks and 4 weeks after SBRT. A note on this clone: What it recognizes is unknown.

Measured with immunoSEQ multiplex PCR; TCRdb has only the in-frame clones, and not every one. The data hold around 94,000 clones, with approximately 80% observed a single time. The sequence was obtained from a man aged 45 to 65 with renal cell carcinoma. The V and J genes are TRBV11-1 and TRBJ2-7; the D gene is possibly TRBD2 (5 bases). Material: blood, obtained from a patient whose treatment included radiotherapy and nephrectomy. CDR3 in DNA: TGTGCCAGCAGTTTCCTCGGGGTCTTGGGTTACGAGCAGTACTTC. This gives the protein CASSFLGVLGYEQYF.